This T cell receptor (beta chain) was observed in a study of cytomegalovirus exposure and HLA in healthy donors. Study outcomes and limitations: It has been reported that TCR beta sequences accurately predicted the HLA-A and HLA-B alleles of most subjects. CMV serostatus alone was available as immune exposure information.

In germline, CDR1 is SGHDN, CDR2 FVKESK. V was trimmed by 3 bases and J by 4 bases, leaving 15 bases between them. This CDR3 is built from 15 residues. The primer mix had 60 Vbeta and 13 Jbeta primers. Measured with immunoSEQ multiplex PCR; TCRdb has only the in-frame clones, and not every one. The data show 200,000 to 300,000 clones, approximately 84% seen once. This clone was counted between two and nine times. Its matching antigen is unknown. The sequence came from a woman in her forties in good health and CMV-seropositive. The gene calls are TRBV14 and TRBJ1-1; tentatively, D is TRBD1 (5 bases). Sequenced material: PBMCs. In nucleotides, the CDR3 is TGTGCCAGCAGCCAGAGCACCTTGGGGGGCACTGAAGCTTTCTTT. Translated, it gives CASSQSTLGGTEAFF.